These 20 T cell receptor beta chains originate from one sample sequenced in a study of cytomegalovirus exposure and HLA in healthy donors. Primers: 60 Vbeta forward and 13 Jbeta reverse. TCRdb's copy holds only in-frame clones and misses some; the assay was immunoSEQ multiplex PCR. The table includes approximately 160,000 clones, about three quarters detected once. Material: PBMCs. The receptors shown here come from a man between 18 and 35 years old in good health and CMV-seronegative.

The chain's CDR3 is CATSREKFGEQYF. The CDR3 DNA is TGTGCCACCTCGCGGGAGAAGTTTGGCGAGCAGTACTTC. The rearrangement joins TRBV19 to TRBJ2-7, with 7 bases lining up with TRBD2. This CDR3 is 13 amino acids long. J was trimmed by 6 bases and V by 10 bases; bases with no gene match: 12. CDR1 is LNHDA and CDR2 is SQIVND in the germline V gene (reference sequence). Together with reference TRBV19 and TRBJ2-7, the CDR3 gives the full variable domain: DGGITQSPKYLFRKEGQNVTLSCEQNLNHDAMYWYRQDPGQGLRLIYYSQIVNDFQKGDIAEGYSVSREKKESFPLTVTSAQKNPTAFYLCATSREKFGEQYFGPGTRLTVT.

The chain is built from TRBV5-4 and TRBJ2-2; D perhaps matches TRBD1 (5 bases). The germline V gene has CDR1 SGHNT and CDR2 YYREEE (reference sequence). The CDR3 is made up of 14 amino acids. Trimming took 4 bases from V and 6 from J, leaving 13 bases between them. CDR3 loop: CASSPPVGPGELFF. The CDR3, as DNA: TGTGCCAGCAGCCCCCCCGTGGGGCCCGGGGAGCTGTTTTTT.

This CDR3 is CASSFNWAPPGELFF. In DNA, the CDR3 is TGTGCCAGCAGCTTCAATTGGGCTCCCCCCGGGGAGCTGTTTTTT. This chain links TRBV5-6 with TRBJ2-2; no clear D. This CDR3 contains 15 residues. V was clipped by 2 bases and J by 6 bases, with 14 bases between them. CDR1 is SGHDT and CDR2 is YYEEEE in the germline V gene.

This clone was recorded once. The chain recombines TRBV5-1 with TRBJ2-7, with a weak D call TRBD2 (6 bases). Germline values: CDR1 SGHRS, CDR2 YFSETQ. Between the trimmed V and J ends, which lost 2 bases and 0 bases, there was a span of 9 bases. This CDR3 has 14 amino acids. CDR3 in amino acids: CASSFGGRSYEQYF. The CDR3 DNA is TGCGCCAGCAGCTTCGGGGGACGCTCCTACGAGCAGTACTTC.

The V call is TRBV19, the J call TRBJ1-2, with D unresolved. Germline V CDR1 and CDR2: LNHDA, SQIVND (reference sequence). Trimming shortened V by 3 bases and J by 0 bases, and 14 bases separated the two germline ends. The CDR3 totals 16 residues. CDR3 sequence reads: CASSIRDAIANYGYTF. CDR3 DNA: TGTGCCAGTAGTATCCGGGATGCCATAGCTAACTATGGCTACACCTTC.

This clone was seen once. The chain uses TRBV2 and TRBJ1-3; D might be TRBD1 (5 bases). This CDR3 contains 14 residues. Germline CDR1 SNHLY, CDR2 FYNNEI. Trimming took off 2 bases at V and 1 base at J, with 6 bases between the two ends. CDR3 sequence reads: CASSERGSGNTIYF. The CDR3 bases are TGTGCCAGCAGTGAACGGGGGTCTGGAAACACCATATATTTT.

Only one count was recorded for this clone. The gene calls are TRBV6-5 and TRBJ2-1; D might be TRBD2 (6 bases). Trimming cost V 6 bases and J 10 bases, with 19 bases left between them. Looked up from germline, CDR1 is MNHEY and CDR2 is SVGAGI. The length of the CDR3 is 14 residues. The CDR3 DNA reads as TGTGCCAGCAGAAGGGACGGAGGGGCTGAGGAGCAGTTCTTC. Translated: CASRRDGGAEEQFF.

The chain joins TRBV2 to TRBJ2-5, with a tentative D call TRBD1 (6 bases). TRBJ2-7 matches the DNA end more closely, so the J call is doubtful. The CDR3 is made up of 14 amino acids. Per germline, CDR1 SNHLY and CDR2 FYNNEI. CDR3 nucleotide sequence: TGTGCCACTCAGGGGCAGGGGAGCTCCTACGAGCAGTACTTC. Amino acid sequence: CATQGQGSSYEQYF.

V gene TRBV7-7 combines with J gene TRBJ2-5; 10 bases match TRBD2. Germline V gene sequence: CDR1 SSHAT, CDR2 FNYEAQ (reference sequence). CDR3 size: 14 residues. V was clipped by 5 bases and J by 2 bases; unmatched bases: 2. CDR3 sequence (DNA): TGTGCCAGCAGCCCGACTAGCGGGCAAGAGACCCAGTACTTC. Protein product: CASSPTSGQETQYF.

The rearrangement joins TRBV19 to TRBJ2-4, with D perhaps matching TRBD2 (6 bases). Germline CDR1 LNHDA, CDR2 SQIVND (reference sequence). The CDR3 consists of 12 residues. Between the trimmed V and J ends, which lost 8 bases and 13 bases, there was a span of 18 bases. The chain's CDR3 is CASGSGGMVQYF. The DNA of the CDR3 is TGTGCCAGTGGCAGTGGCGGGATGGTCCAGTACTTC.

Only a few counts were recorded for this clone. The chain employs TRBV29-1 and TRBJ2-5, with 13 bases aligning to TRBD2. V gave up 7 bases and J gave up 4 bases; unmatched junction bases: 3. This CDR3 region has 13 residues. Germline CDR1 SQVTM, CDR2 ANQGSEA. CDR3 in amino acids: CSGLAGGRETQYF. DNA for the CDR3: TGCAGCGGACTAGCGGGAGGTAGAGAGACCCAGTACTTC. Full variable domain (remainder filled in from reference TRBV29-1 and TRBJ2-5): SAVISQKPSRDICQRGTSLTIQCQVDSQVTMMFWYRQQPGQSLTLIATANQGSEATYESGFVIDKFPISRPNLTFSTLTVSNMSPEDSSIYLCSGLAGGRETQYFGPGTRLLVL.

The J gene is TRBJ1-2, the V gene TRBV10-2; D possibly corresponds to TRBD1 (5 bases). V shed 7 bases and J shed 0 bases, with 18 bases lying between them. This CDR3 is 16 amino acids long. CDR1 WSHSY and CDR2 SAAADI come from the germline V gene. The CDR3, as DNA: TGCGCCAGCAAGAGACAGTCCTCTTTAGCTAACTATGGCTACACCTTC. Translated, it gives CASKRQSSLANYGYTF.

This chain links TRBV5-1 with TRBJ1-5, with D uncertain. V lost 0 bases to trimming and J lost 2 bases, with 6 bases between them. This CDR3 contains 14 residues. Germline-derived CDR1 and CDR2 are SGHRS and YFSETQ. CDR3 sequence: CASSLGAGNQPQHF. The CDR3 nucleotides read TGCGCCAGCAGCTTGGGGGCTGGCAATCAGCCCCAGCATTTT. Full variable domain (rest looked up from reference TRBV5-1 and TRBJ1-5): KAGVTQTPRYLIKTRGQQVTLSCSPISGHRSVSWYQQTPGQGLQFLFEYFSETQRNKGNFPGRFSGRQFSNSRSEMNVSTLELGDSALYLCASSLGAGNQPQHFGDGTRLSIL.

The genes are TRBV7-2 and TRBJ2-7; D might be TRBD2 (5 bases). This CDR3 spans 17 amino acids. Trimming removed 1 base from V and 7 bases from J, with 23 bases in between. CDR1 is SGHTA and CDR2 is FQGNSA in the germline V gene. The CDR3 DNA sequence: TGTGCCAGCAGCTTAGATGCGACGGGAAGAGGGTCTTATGAGCAGTACTTC. Its translation is CASSLDATGRGSYEQYF.

This clone was recorded once. The chain recombines TRBV9 with TRBJ1-5; 7 bases line up with TRBD1. V lost 3 bases to trimming and J lost 5 bases; unmatched junction nucleotides: 8. The germline V gene has CDR1 SGDLS and CDR2 YYNGEE. CDR3 length equals 15 residues. This CDR3 is CASSATPQGDQPQHF. The CDR3 nucleotides are TGTGCCAGCAGCGCTACTCCCCAGGGGGATCAGCCCCAGCATTTT.

This clone appeared a single time. The chain joins TRBV27 to TRBJ1-2; the D gene is possibly TRBD1 (5 bases). CDR1 and CDR2 (germline): MNHEY, SMNVEV (reference sequence). V lost 4 bases to trimming and J lost 5 bases, with 17 bases between them. The CDR3 has 15 amino acids. In nucleotides, the CDR3 is TGTGCCAGCAGTTCCCAGGGTTCCGATGTTTATGGCTACACCTTC. Amino acid sequence: CASSSQGSDVYGYTF.

The CDR3 DNA sequence: TGTGCCAGCACAAACACCCCGGGGGGGATCGAAAAACTGTTTTTT. It codes for CASTNTPGGIEKLFF. This chain links TRBV2 with TRBJ1-4, with D tentatively TRBD1 (5 bases). Germline CDR1 and CDR2: SNHLY and FYNNEI. Deletions cut 7 bases from V and 8 bases from J, with 20 bases between. This CDR3 comprises 15 residues.

The chain joins TRBV28 to TRBJ2-7; 7 bases are shared with TRBD2. The V and J ends lost 6 bases and 0 bases, in that order; junction bases with no gene match: 8. Germline loops: CDR1 MDHEN, CDR2 SYDVKM. CDR3 length: 15 residues. The CDR3 sequence: CASRAGPSGSYEQYF. The CDR3 DNA reads as TGTGCCAGCAGAGCCGGACCTAGCGGCTCCTACGAGCAGTACTTC. Based on the CDR3 plus reference TRBV28 and TRBJ2-7, the full variable domain is DVKVTQSSRYLVKRTGEKVFLECVQDMDHENMFWYRQDPGLGLRLIYFSYDVKMKEKGDIPEGYSVSREKKERFSLILESASTNQTSMYLCASRAGPSGSYEQYFGPGTRLTVT.

The rearrangement uses TRBV7-2 and TRBJ2-1; maybe TRBD2 (6 bases). Germline V gene sequence: CDR1 SGHTA, CDR2 FQGNSA. V dropped 5 bases and J dropped 7 bases, with 24 bases sitting between them. The length of the CDR3 is 17 residues. The CDR3 reads CASSPTPGLPMVNEQFF. The CDR3 nucleotides read TGTGCCAGCAGCCCAACACCGGGACTGCCGATGGTAAATGAGCAGTTCTTC.

The J gene is TRBJ1-1, the V gene TRBV7-9; a weak D match, TRBD1 (5 bases). The CDR3 sequence is 15 residues long. Trimming took 1 base from V and 0 from J, leaving 9 bases between them. Germline assignment: CDR1 SEHNR and CDR2 FQNEAQ (reference sequence). The CDR3 coding sequence is TGTGCCAGCAGCTTAGTGGACACTATGAACACTGAAGCTTTCTTT. This codes for CASSLVDTMNTEAFF.